A single sample gave rise to the 9 T cell receptor beta chains below, sequenced in a study of blood T cell repertoires in COVID-19. Sequenced by immunoSEQ multiplex PCR; TCRdb stores in-frame clones only, minus some. In the table there are roughly 220,000 clones, around 81% of which are singletons. The sample was PBMCs or T cells enriched from blood (not recorded which). These TCRs come from a young man with acute COVID-19.

The chain employs TRBV27 and TRBJ2-5; D is perhaps TRBD2 (6 bases). The CDR3 contains 13 residues. Germline V lookup: CDR1 MNHEY, CDR2 SMNVEV (reference sequence). V was cut by 3 bases and J by 5 bases, with 10 bases left in between. DNA for the CDR3: TGTGCCAGCAGTTTCGCGGGACGGGAGACCCAGTACTTC. Amino acid sequence: CASSFAGRETQYF.

The V and J genes are TRBV28 and TRBJ2-6; 7 bases line up with TRBD1. This CDR3 is built from 16 residues. The V segment lost 4 bases and the J segment 4 bases; nucleotides outside the gene matches: 7. CDR1 is MDHEN, CDR2 SYDVKM, per germline. CDR3 loop: CASSSSTGIGANVLTF. The DNA for the CDR3 is TGTGCCAGCAGTTCGTCGACAGGGATCGGGGCCAACGTCCTGACTTTC.

This clone was counted a few times. The chain combines TRBV6-1 with TRBJ2-5; 11 positions agree with TRBD2. The CDR3 extends over 16 amino acids. Looked up from germline, CDR1 is MNHNS and CDR2 is SASEGT. V was pared by 4 bases and J by 4 bases, with 8 bases of the junction left unmatched. The CDR3 DNA sequence: TGTGCCAGCAGTGTTACTAGCGGGGGCCAGGGAGAGACCCAGTACTTC. Residues: CASSVTSGGQGETQYF.

This chain uses TRBV10-1 with TRBJ2-7; weak D call: TRBD1 (5 bases). With 5 bases removed from V and 7 bases from J, the gap between germline ends came to 15 bases. The CDR3 is 13 residues long. Looked up from germline, CDR1 is WNHNN and CDR2 is SYGVQD (reference sequence). The chain's CDR3 is CASSLKGIGEQYF. DNA of the CDR3: TGCGCCAGCAGTCTAAAGGGGATAGGGGAGCAGTACTTC.

The J gene is TRBJ2-5, the V gene TRBV5-1, with 12 bases fitting TRBD2. Looked up from germline, CDR1 is SGHRS and CDR2 is YFSETQ. This CDR3 comprises 16 residues. Trimming at V came to 3 bases and at J to 5 bases, leaving 8 bases not matched to a gene. As DNA, the CDR3 is TGCGCCAGCAGCTCCGTTACTAGCGGGGGGCTGGAGACCCAGTACTTC. Its translation: CASSSVTSGGLETQYF.

The chain joins TRBV11-2 to TRBJ1-3; D ambiguous. V was shortened by 6 bases and J by 0 bases, with 15 bases between the two germline ends. The CDR3 sequence is 16 residues long. CDR1 SGHAT and CDR2 FQNNGV come from the germline V gene. The CDR3 sequence is CASSRGGEYSGNTIYF. The CDR3 DNA is TGTGCCAGCAGTCGAGGCGGGGAGTACTCTGGAAACACCATATATTTT.

V usage is TRBV12-3 or TRBV12-4 and J usage is TRBJ2-5; possibly TRBD2 for D (6 bases). The CDR3 consists of 13 residues. Trimming stripped 3 bases from V and 5 bases from J, with 10 bases between. CDR3 sequence: CASSLAGRETQYF. CDR3 DNA sequence: TGTGCCAGCAGTTTGGCGGGGCGGGAGACCCAGTACTTC.

V and J are TRBV7-2 and TRBJ2-3; 7 positions match TRBD2. CDR1 SGHTA and CDR2 FQGNSA come from the germline V gene. The trim removed 2 bases at V and 1 base at J, leaving 6 bases unmatched. This CDR3 has 16 residues. The CDR3 bases are TGTGCCAGCAGCTTATCTCGACTAGCTCGCACAGATACGCAGTATTTT. It is translated as CASSLSRLARTDTQYF. The complete variable domain, with remaining parts taken from reference TRBV7-2 and TRBJ2-3, reads GAGVSQSPSNKVTEKGKDVELRCDPISGHTALYWYRQSLGQGLEFLIYFQGNSAPDKSGLPSDRFSAERTGGSVSTLTIQRTQQEDSAVYLCASSLSRLARTDTQYFGPGTRLTVL.

V gene TRBV2 combines with J gene TRBJ1-4; 8 bases fit TRBD1. The CDR3 runs to 14 residues. The germline gives CDR1 SNHLY, CDR2 FYNNEI. The J segment lost 6 bases and the V segment lost 4 bases, leaving 4 bases of the junction unmatched. The chain's CDR3 is CASSGQGLDEKLFF. The DNA for the CDR3 is TGTGCCAGCAGTGGACAGGGGTTGGATGAAAAACTGTTTTTT.